Listed below are T cell receptor beta chains from one sample, sequenced in a study of blood T cell repertoires in COVID-19. Clones were sequenced by immunoSEQ multiplex PCR, and TCRdb holds only the in-frame ones, with some missing. This sample has some 120,000 clones, with around 76% found just once. Sequenced sample: peripheral blood. These TCRs come from a man of 80 years or more with COVID-19, enrolled during active disease. Both conserved end residues are trimmed from each CDR3. Each record gives: V gene, CDR3 protein.

>TRBV10-3
AISPSSGSYEQY
>TRBV3-1/TRBV3-2
ASSPASSGNTIY
>TRBV28
ASIHSLNTEAF
>TRBV6-5
ASSLTAANTGELF
>TRBV19
ASSPLDRGFEAF
>TRBV10-2
ASSNRLEQPQH
>TRBV7-9
ASSLLEGLAGHEQF
>TRBV7-2
ASSLGTGEETQY
>TRBV28
ASSLPLSEQF
>TRBV6-6
ASSPEESRGQPQH
>TRBV28
ASSSGLAGGQF
>TRBV3-1/TRBV3-2
ASSQLQETQY
>TRBV20-1
SVTRGYGYT
>TRBV10-3
AIRPLGGKGTEAF
>TRBV19
ASTPGAGNIYGYT
>TRBV28
ASSFVDSVYGYT
>TRBV4-2
ASSQEVTGPYEQY
>TRBV2
ASSQGPVGSSYNSPLH
>TRBV2
ASSEGGWVSGYT
>TRBV6-5
ASRPDRAGANVLT
>TRBV27
ASSPRLAGAGYNEQF
>TRBV4-1
ASSQGRGEGDTQY
>TRBV19
ASSVGDGLYNEQF
>TRBV7-6
ASSHGHTYEQY
>TRBV6-5
ASTPQGPRTEAF
>TRBV19
ASTLGPGLANTGELF
>TRBV28
ASSRTSGRAGGSNEQF
>TRBV28
ASKGQGATNYGYT